Below, one T cell receptor (beta chain) is given with its context. Its specificity is unknown. This specimen belongs to a study of cytomegalovirus exposure and HLA in healthy donors. In the study overall: Unique TCRs from HLA-typed donors, 65 million to 85 million of them, were held in an early data release.

The CDR3 runs to 16 residues. Trimming cost V 3 bases and J 5 bases, with 19 bases left between them. Amplification used 60 Vbeta primers and 13 Jbeta primers. Sequenced by immunoSEQ multiplex PCR; TCRdb stores in-frame clones only, minus some. This sample has under 200,000 clones, with roughly 73% found just once. Study-wide findings and caveats: Despite most TCR sequences being rare, some public TCRs occurred in many donors. Later on, a genetic analysis was performed. It linked a missense variant in DCLRE1C with V- and J-gene trimming of TCR beta. The classifier was said to identify cytomegalovirus status with high specificity and sensitivity.

The receptor was isolated from a woman aged 25 to 39 in good health and CMV-seronegative. Sequenced: PBMCs. The V gene is TRBV23-1, the J gene TRBJ1-1; weak D call: TRBD1 (5 bases). TRBV23-1 is designated an ORF whose function remains uncertain. The CDR3 spells CASSHWARGSVTEAFF. In DNA, the CDR3 is TGCGCCAGCAGTCACTGGGCCCGGGGGAGTGTAACTGAAGCTTTCTTT.